This TCR beta chain is from a study of control samples from healthy donors and cancer patients (dated by TCRdb to 2018 to 2020). On this clone: What this receptor recognizes is not known. No much larger clone is present one base from it, and per-base qualities are unavailable.

Library construction relied on the immunoSEQ multiplex PCR assay. Entries here come from immuneACCESS through TCRdb and include only in-frame sequences with V and J called. Some clones fail to appear in such tables; in the studies checked, an unresolved V gene covers under half of the shortfall, and the cause of the remainder is unknown. This sample gives more than 75,000 clones in total; just under 90% of them show up just once. Less than 7% of the sample lies in the top ten. The sequenced sample consisted of blood. This TCR was recovered from a man in his fifties in good health.

Here is the DNA: TGTGCCAGCATCAAGGGGACTAGCGGGGGGCCGGGGGATACGCAGTATTTT. Translated, it reads CASIKGTSGGPGDTQYF. This receptor chain uses TRBV2 and TRBJ2-3, with 15 middle bases fitting TRBD2. From cysteine to phenylalanine, the CDR3 is 17 amino acids long. The only DNA kept is the CDR3, 51 bases in frame from the first base. Trimming accounts for 7 bases at V and 6 bases at J, while the number of junction bases matched to no gene is 11. As encoded in the germline V gene, CDR1 is SNHLY while CDR2 is FYNNEI.